What follows are 18 T cell receptor beta chains derived from one specimen sequenced in a study of T cell changes during pregnancy in multiple sclerosis. Clones were sequenced by immunoSEQ multiplex PCR, and TCRdb holds only the in-frame ones, with some missing. The sample carries more than 45,000 clones, almost 95% recorded once. The sample consisted of CD4+ T cells from peripheral blood mononuclear cells, taken in the second trimester of pregnancy. Every receptor here comes from a female donor in good health, enrolled as a control in a pregnancy study.

The DNA for the CDR3 is TGCGCCAGCAGCCAAGATCCGGCGGGAGCTAGCACAGATACGCAGTATTTT. Its protein is CASSQDPAGASTDTQYF. The rearrangement uses TRBV4-3 and TRBJ2-3; 7 bases map to TRBD2. Germline assignment: CDR1 LGHNA and CDR2 YSLEER. V was pared by 0 bases and J by 0 bases, with 6 bases of the junction left unmatched. CDR3 size: 17 residues.

V and J are TRBV27 and TRBJ1-5; TRBD1 matches 8 bases. This CDR3 spans 15 amino acids. Trimming took 6 bases from V and 2 from J; bases not matched to a gene: 6. Looked up from germline, CDR1 is MNHEY and CDR2 is SMNVEV (reference sequence). CDR3 residues: CASSRGQGRNQPQHF. For the CDR3, the DNA is TGTGCCAGCAGCCGCGGACAGGGCCGCAATCAGCCCCAGCATTTT.

This clone has a handful of counts. The CDR3 region is CATRQGAESYTF. As DNA, the CDR3 is TGTGCCACCAGACAGGGGGCAGAGAGCTACACCTTC. The chain employs TRBV28 and TRBJ1-2, with TRBD1 identical over 10 bases. Germline lookup yields CDR1 MDHEN and CDR2 SYDVKM. There are 12 residues in the CDR3. V lost 10 bases, J lost 9 bases, and 8 bases stayed unmatched.

V usage is TRBV13 and J usage is TRBJ1-6; D perhaps matches TRBD1 (6 bases). The germline V gene has CDR1 PRHDT and CDR2 FYEKMQ (reference sequence). Trimming shortened V by 4 bases and J by 8 bases, and 24 bases separated the two germline ends. The CDR3 runs to 18 residues. The CDR3 sequence is CASSSTGFEYLGYSPLHF. For the CDR3, the DNA is TGTGCCAGCAGCTCCACAGGGTTTGAGTATCTTGGGTATTCACCCCTCCACTTT.

The chain joins TRBV11-2 to TRBJ1-2; possible D gene TRBD1, 5 bases. Germline V gene sequence: CDR1 SGHAT, CDR2 FQNNGV. CDR3 length: 15 amino acids. Trimming stripped 0 bases from V and 3 bases from J, with 11 bases between. As DNA, the CDR3 is TGTGCCAGCAGCTTAGATTGGGGGGTGGACTATGGCTACACCTTC. It specifies CASSLDWGVDYGYTF.

This clone has a handful of counts. This chain uses TRBV7-9 with TRBJ1-1; unclear D gene. The V gene's germline CDR1 is SEHNR and CDR2 FQNEAQ (reference sequence). CDR3 size: 16 residues. The ends were cut back, 1 base at V and 11 bases at J, with 23 bases in the middle. CDR3: CASSLDLPRGFREAFF. CDR3 sequence (DNA): TGTGCCAGCAGCTTAGATCTCCCCAGAGGGTTTCGGGAGGCTTTCTTT.

The chain combines TRBV7-2 with TRBJ2-7, with 8 nucleotides matching TRBD1. The CDR3 contains 14 residues. Germline lookup yields CDR1 SGHTA and CDR2 FQGNSA. V was clipped by 5 bases and J by 3 bases; unmatched bases: 6. The CDR3 nucleotides read TGTGCCAGCAGCCGGACAGGGAAAAACTACGAGCAGTACTTC. It codes for CASSRTGKNYEQYF.

The rearrangement uses TRBV2 and TRBJ2-1, with 9 nucleotides matching TRBD2. The V gene end was trimmed by 3 bases and the J gene end by 14 bases; junction bases not matched to a gene: 2. The CDR3 sequence is 11 residues long. Germline lookup yields CDR1 SNHLY and CDR2 FYNNEI. Here the CDR3 reads CASSDQREEFF. The CDR3 DNA reads TGTGCCAGCAGTGACCAGCGGGAGGAGTTCTTC. Using reference TRBV2 and TRBJ2-1 for the parts outside the CDR3, the full variable domain is EPEVTQTPSHQVTQMGQEVILRCVPISNHLYFYWYRQILGQKVEFLVSFYNNEISEKSEIFDDQFSVERPDGSNFTLKIRSTKLEDSAMYFCASSDQREEFFGPGTRLTVL.

V and J are TRBV5-6 and TRBJ2-1; maybe TRBD2 (6 bases). V shed 0 bases and J shed 6 bases, with 13 bases lying between them. CDR3 length: 15 residues. CDR1 and CDR2 from the germline V gene are SGHDT and YYEEEE. The CDR3 nucleotides read TGTGCCAGCAGCTTGGAACTAGCATGGGCCAATGAGCAGTTCTTC. As protein: CASSLELAWANEQFF.

The chain couples TRBV6-4 to TRBJ1-2, with 9 bases fitting TRBD1. V shed 5 bases and J 5 bases; nucleotides not matched to a gene: 9. This CDR3 is built from 15 residues. CDR1 is MRHNA and CDR2 is SNTAGT in the germline V gene. CDR3 bases: TGTGCCAGCAGTCAATCTGGACAGGGGATTTATGGCTACACCTTC. Amino acids: CASSQSGQGIYGYTF.

V usage is TRBV5-8 and J usage is TRBJ1-5, with 7 bases that match TRBD1. The CDR3 covers 15 residues. Losses at the gene ends were 4 bases for V and 2 bases for J; bases not matched to a gene: 6. Germline V gene data show CDR1 as SGHTS and CDR2 as YDEGEE. The chain's CDR3 is CASSPGQNGNQPQHF. The CDR3 nucleotides are TGTGCCAGCAGCCCGGGACAGAACGGCAATCAGCCCCAGCATTTT.

This sequence joins TRBV6-4 and TRBJ2-3; a possible D gene is TRBD1 (5 bases). The CDR3 covers 13 residues. Looked up from germline, CDR1 is MRHNA and CDR2 is SNTAGT. Between the trimmed V and J ends, which lost 6 bases and 4 bases, there was a span of 11 bases. In DNA form, the CDR3 reads TGTGCCAGCAGAACCTCAGGGTCAGATACGCAGTATTTT. Its protein product is CASRTSGSDTQYF.

CDR3 in amino acids: CASSLTVSGANVLTF. The CDR3 bases are TGTGCCAGCAGCTTAACAGTCTCTGGGGCCAACGTCCTGACTTTC. The rearrangement joins TRBV7-9 to TRBJ2-6, with no clear D. The CDR3 is 15 amino acids. Per germline, CDR1 SEHNR and CDR2 FQNEAQ (reference sequence). The V end was cut by 2 bases, the J end by 0 bases, with 5 bases between.

The rearrangement uses TRBV19 and TRBJ1-1; weak D call: TRBD1 (5 bases). Germline V gene data show CDR1 as LNHDA and CDR2 as SQIVND (reference sequence). This CDR3 comprises 13 residues. V shed 2 bases and J shed 10 bases, with 14 bases lying between them. Here the CDR3 DNA reads TGTGCCAGTAGTATACCCGGGACTCGGAGAGCTTTCTTT. Amino acid sequence: CASSIPGTRRAFF.

This chain joins TRBV29-1 and TRBJ2-7, with D maybe TRBD2 (6 bases). The germline V gene has CDR1 SQVTM and CDR2 ANQGSEA. The ends were cut back, 4 bases at V and 6 bases at J, with 10 bases in the middle. CDR3 length equals 11 residues. CDR3 DNA sequence: TGCAGCGTTGCCACTAGCAGCGAGCAGTACTTC. Its protein is CSVATSSEQYF.

The V gene is TRBV10-3, the J gene TRBJ1-2; the match to TRBD1 covers 7 bases. Germline V gene data show CDR1 as ENHRY and CDR2 as SYGVKD. Losses at the gene ends were 11 bases for V and 1 base for J; bases not matched to a gene: 10. The CDR3 totals 14 residues. The chain's CDR3 is CALKQGPLNYGYTF. The CDR3 DNA follows: TGTGCCTTGAAACAGGGGCCACTTAACTATGGCTACACCTTC.

The V gene is TRBV4-1, the J gene TRBJ2-6, with TRBD1 identical over 7 bases. This CDR3 region has 18 residues. The germline V gene has CDR1 MGHRA and CDR2 YSYEKL. The junction had 8 bases not matched to a gene; V was cut back by 3 bases and J by 0 bases. CDR3: CASSQPGQRLSGANVLTF. In DNA, the CDR3 is TGCGCCAGCAGCCAGCCGGGACAGAGACTCTCTGGGGCCAACGTCCTGACTTTC.

A single count supports this clone. The J gene is TRBJ2-3, the V gene TRBV5-1; 9 bases match TRBD2. The germline CDR1 and CDR2 sequences are SGHRS and YFSETQ. V lost 2 bases, J lost 2 bases, and 3 bases stayed unmatched. The CDR3 totals 15 residues. The CDR3 loop is CASSLGGGDTDTQYF. CDR3 in DNA: TGCGCCAGCAGCTTAGGCGGGGGGGACACAGATACGCAGTATTTT.